The sequence of this TCR beta chain was determined in a study of cytomegalovirus exposure and HLA in healthy donors. Study-level points and caveats: After further analysis at a later stage, 16,951 TCR beta sequences were associated with HLA alleles at 0.05 false discovery rate. A link between a missense DCLRE1C variant and TCR beta V- and J-gene trimming emerged from a later analysis. In the analysis, some V segments, TRBV6-2 and TRBV6-3 included, were excluded as indistinguishable. Among the sequence variants, a highly shared cluster was likely an artifact of sequencing.

The CDR3 has 16 amino acids. Germline trimming cut 1 base from V and 6 bases from J; bases unmatched to any gene: 5. Germline CDR1 reads LGHNA; CDR2 reads YNFKEQ. Vbeta (60) and Jbeta (13) primers were used in the PCR. The method was immunoSEQ multiplex PCR; TCRdb's version includes in-frame clones alone and lacks a portion of them. The sample has 200,000 or so clones, around 73% seen once. For this clone: Its antigen is not identified.

The origin of this receptor is a woman aged 25 to 39 in good health and CMV-seropositive. Material for sequencing was PBMCs. The V and J genes are TRBV4-2 and TRBJ2-1, with TRBD1 matching over 11 bases. CDR3 amino acids: CASSQGGQGGPNEQFF. CDR3 nucleotides: TGTGCCAGCAGCCAAGGGGGACAGGGGGGTCCCAATGAGCAGTTCTTC.